This T cell receptor (beta chain) was recovered during a study of cytomegalovirus exposure and HLA in healthy donors. On the study more broadly: Most donors, around 81% of several hundred genotyped, fell in the Caucasian-associated ancestry cluster.

This clone has more than one count but fewer than ten. Its specificity is unknown. The PCR ran on 60 Vbeta and 13 Jbeta primers. Per the authors' pipeline: About 10 million shared chains were among 65 million to 85 million unique TCR beta chains counted in a later analysis. Assay: immunoSEQ multiplex PCR; the TCRdb copy retains only in-frame clones and omits some. From that table come the V and J calls and clone size; the DNA was used to work out D and trimming. The sample includes about 120,000 clones, roughly 9.9% of them seen just once. Findings of the study overall: Reportedly, fewer N-insertions than the 666-donor mean appeared in an Asian-associated ancestry cluster in a later analysis. What a later analysis showed was that several of the most significant clusters appeared linked to common viral pathogens.

CDR1 MDHEN and CDR2 SYDVKM come from the germline V gene. The CDR3 loop spans 13 amino acids. Trimming took 4 bases from V and 3 from J; bases not matched to a gene: 3. The clonotype originates from a man aged 25-45 years in good health and CMV-seronegative. The chain employs TRBV28 and TRBJ2-7; 7 bases fit TRBD2. Sequencing was carried out using PBMCs. The CDR3 loop is CASSSGLNYEQYF. The CDR3, as DNA: TGTGCCAGCAGTTCGGGACTAAACTACGAGCAGTACTTC.